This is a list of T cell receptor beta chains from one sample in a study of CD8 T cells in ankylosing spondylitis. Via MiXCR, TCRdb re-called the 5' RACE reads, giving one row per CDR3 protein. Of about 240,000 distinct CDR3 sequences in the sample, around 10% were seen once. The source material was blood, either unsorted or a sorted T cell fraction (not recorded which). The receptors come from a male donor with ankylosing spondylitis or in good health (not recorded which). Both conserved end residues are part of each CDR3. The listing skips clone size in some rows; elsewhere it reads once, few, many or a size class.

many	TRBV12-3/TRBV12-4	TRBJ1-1	CASSNAARTENTEAFF
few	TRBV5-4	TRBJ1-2	CASSFVGLGNGYTF
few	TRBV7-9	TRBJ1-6	CASSSGEFRSPLHF
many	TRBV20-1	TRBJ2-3	CSASGEAGSTDTQYF
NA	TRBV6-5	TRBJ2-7	CASSYSGGVYEQYF
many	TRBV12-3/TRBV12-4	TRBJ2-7	CASSFGQGLREQYF
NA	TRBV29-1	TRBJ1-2	CSVINPGQGDYGYTF
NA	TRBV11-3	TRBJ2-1	CASSSGERLYNEQFF
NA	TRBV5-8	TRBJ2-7	CASSSGGADFFRYF
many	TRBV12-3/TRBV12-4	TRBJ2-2	CASTPPTGELFF
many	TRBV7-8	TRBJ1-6	CASSRGTGAFLGSPLHF
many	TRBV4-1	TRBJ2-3	CASSQRQLAGRDTQYF
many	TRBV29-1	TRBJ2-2	CSVSTAGNTGELFF
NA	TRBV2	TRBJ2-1	CASSEALAYEQFF
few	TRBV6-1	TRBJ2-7	CASSPRQGGGYEQYF
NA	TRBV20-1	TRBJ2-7	CSASLPFSGSPGQYF
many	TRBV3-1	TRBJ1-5	CASSQGQRNQPQHF
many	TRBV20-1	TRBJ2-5	CSARSSGAQETQYF
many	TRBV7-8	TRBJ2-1	CASSLGPGSYNEQFF
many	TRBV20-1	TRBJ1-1	CSARRGAVNTEAFF
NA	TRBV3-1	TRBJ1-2	CASSQTPVVVSGYTF
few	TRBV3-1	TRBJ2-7	CASSRGGNAYEQYF
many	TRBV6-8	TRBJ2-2	CASLPGGRDTGELFF
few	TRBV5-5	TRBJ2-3	CASSLGQYTDTQYF
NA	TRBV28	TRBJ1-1	CASSLAVTAQAAFF
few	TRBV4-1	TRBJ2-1	CASSHGRFGAYNEQFF
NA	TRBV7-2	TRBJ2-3	CASSFDSYSTDTQYF
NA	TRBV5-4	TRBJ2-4	CASSPSTLAKNIQYF
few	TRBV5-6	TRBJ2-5	CASSPSPSGGAPETQYF
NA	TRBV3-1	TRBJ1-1	CASSQGTMNTEAFF
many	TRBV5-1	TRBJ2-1	CASRQGQGEYNEQFF
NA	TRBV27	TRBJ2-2	CANPTPTDLNTGELFF
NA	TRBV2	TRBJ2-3	CASTTTGTGSTDTQYF
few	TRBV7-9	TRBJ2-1	CASSDLGSGQFF
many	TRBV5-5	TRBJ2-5	CASSWAGGDGETQYF
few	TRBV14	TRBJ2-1	CASSQGRFAGDEQFF
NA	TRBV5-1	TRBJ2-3	CASSLEQGAIDTQYF
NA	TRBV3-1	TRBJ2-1	CASSQGGTGFNEQFF
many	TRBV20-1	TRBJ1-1	CSAPDSGGTEAFF
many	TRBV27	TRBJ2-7	CASSLWGSGFYEQYF